Listed here are 22 T cell receptor beta chains from one sample, sequenced in a study of T cell repertoires in cytomegalovirus infection. MiXCR, applied by TCRdb to the reads, yields one record per CDR3 protein. Among hundreds of thousands of distinct CDR3 sequences, roughly 34% were seen once, and the ten largest hold about a sixth. These receptors lack a known antigen. The material sequenced was cultured PBMCs, taken from culture after CMV antigen stimulation. The receptors shown here come from a human donor in good health (CMV status not recorded). Some clones in this sample may be carry-over from other donors' samples.

The rearrangement links TRBV29-1 to TRBJ2-7; D possibly corresponds to TRBD1 (6 bases). This CDR3 has 12 amino acids. Germline V gene data show CDR1 as SQVTM and CDR2 as ANQGSEA. Trimming took off 4 bases at V and 3 bases at J, with 10 bases between the two ends. CDR3 sequence (DNA): TGCAGCGTTGTGGTACAGGGCTACGAGCAGTACTTC. Its translation: CSVVVQGYEQYF.

J is TRBJ2-3 and V is TRBV7-2; tentative D call: TRBD1 (6 bases). This CDR3 is built from 13 residues. Germline CDR1 SGHTA, CDR2 FQGNSA. The V end was cut by 5 bases, the J end by 3 bases, with 9 bases between. The CDR3, as DNA: TGTGCCAGCAGCCCCGGACAGACAGATACGCAGTATTTT. Protein: CASSPGQTDTQYF. The full variable domain, with the rest looked up from reference TRBV7-2 and TRBJ2-3, is GAGVSQSPSNKVTEKGKDVELRCDPISGHTALYWYRQSLGQGLEFLIYFQGNSAPDKSGLPSDRFSAERTGGSVSTLTIQRTQQEDSAVYLCASSPGQTDTQYFGPGTRLTVL.

The rearrangement joins TRBV29-1 to TRBJ2-1; TRBD2 aligns across 11 bases. Germline V gene sequence: CDR1 SQVTM, CDR2 ANQGSEA. The CDR3 is 19 amino acids. With 6 bases clipped from V and 0 bases from J, the junction kept 16 bases outside the gene matches. CDR3 nucleotides: TGCAGCGTCGTATGGCTAGCGGGAGGAAGTATGAGCTCCTACAATGAGCAGTTCTTC. It is translated as CSVVWLAGGSMSSYNEQFF.

The chain couples TRBV15 to TRBJ1-2, with D unclear. Germline V lookup: CDR1 LNHNV, CDR2 YYDKDF (reference sequence). V was shortened by 0 bases and J by 8 bases, with 13 bases between the two germline ends. This CDR3 contains 14 residues. In DNA form, the CDR3 reads TGTGCCACCAGCAGAGACAGCTCCGTTGGAGGCTACACCTTC. Translating it yields CATSRDSSVGGYTF.

This clonotype has only a few counts. The chain joins TRBV7-2 to TRBJ2-2; the D call may be TRBD1 or TRBD2 (5 bases each). V lost 5 bases, J lost 7 bases, and 11 bases lay in between. The CDR3 has 13 amino acids. Germline assignment: CDR1 SGHTA and CDR2 FQGNSA. The CDR3 bases are TGTGCCAGCAGCCCGGGGCCTAACGGGGAGCTGTTTTTT. Protein sequence: CASSPGPNGELFF. The whole variable domain, remainder taken from reference TRBV7-2 and TRBJ2-2, is GAGVSQSPSNKVTEKGKDVELRCDPISGHTALYWYRQSLGQGLEFLIYFQGNSAPDKSGLPSDRFSAERTGGSVSTLTIQRTQQEDSAVYLCASSPGPNGELFFGEGSRLTVL.

In this sample, this clonotype turned up a few times. The chain is built from TRBV7-3 and TRBJ2-5; possible D gene TRBD2, 5 bases. Germline-derived CDR1 and CDR2 are SGHTA and FQGTGA. Trimming shortened V by 2 bases and J by 3 bases, and 13 bases separated the two germline ends. This CDR3 has 15 residues. The CDR3 loop is CASSLEGGSKETQYF. The CDR3 nucleotides are TGTGCCAGCAGCTTAGAGGGTGGGAGCAAAGAGACCCAGTACTTC.

V is TRBV7-9 and J is TRBJ2-4; D call uncertain. The CDR3 is 13 residues long. The V gene lost 2 bases and the J gene lost 2 bases, with 4 bases spanning the gap. Germline assignment: CDR1 SEHNR and CDR2 FQNEAQ (reference sequence). The DNA of the CDR3 is TGTGCCAGCAGCTTACTTCCCAAAAACATTCAGTACTTC. The encoded protein is CASSLLPKNIQYF.

The rearrangement uses TRBV7-2 and TRBJ1-2; 7 nucleotides match TRBD1. The germline V gene has CDR1 SGHTA and CDR2 FQGNSA. This CDR3 has 16 residues. V shed 1 base and J 1 base; nucleotides not matched to a gene: 6. CDR3 region: CASSLVGRGDNYGYTF. In DNA, the CDR3 is TGTGCCAGCAGCTTAGTGGGCAGGGGGGATAACTATGGCTACACCTTC.

This clonotype came up a few times. The chain has TRBV12-3 or TRBV12-4 and TRBJ1-1; D gene ambiguous. This CDR3 has 14 residues. V lost 2 bases to trimming and J lost 1 base, with 8 bases between them. The CDR3 region is CASSLSQPNTEAFF. CDR3 coding DNA: TGTGCCAGCAGTTTATCCCAGCCGAACACTGAAGCTTTCTTT.

The table lists this clonotype with a few counts. The chain joins TRBV19 to TRBJ2-5; D is perhaps TRBD1 (6 bases). The V end was cut by 9 bases, the J end by 2 bases, with 10 bases between. This CDR3 has 12 residues. The V gene's germline CDR1 is LNHDA and CDR2 SQIVND (reference sequence). The CDR3 here is CARRTAQETQYF. The CDR3 region has the DNA TGTGCCAGGAGGACAGCACAAGAGACCCAGTACTTC.

This clonotype was counted a few times. The chain carries TRBV12-3 or TRBV12-4 and TRBJ2-7; D is unclear. Trimming removed 3 bases at V and 2 bases at J, with 8 bases between. The CDR3 consists of 13 residues. The CDR3 protein is CASSFGDPYEQYF. In DNA form, the CDR3 reads TGTGCCAGCAGTTTTGGCGATCCCTACGAGCAGTACTTC.

This clonotype was observed a few times. The V gene is TRBV9, the J gene TRBJ2-7; a weak D match, TRBD2 (5 bases). CDR3 length: 17 amino acids. The germline V gene has CDR1 SGDLS and CDR2 YYNGEE. The ends were cut back, 0 bases at V and 6 bases at J, with 22 bases in the middle. The chain's CDR3 is CASSVGSQLYGVFEQYF. In DNA form, the CDR3 reads TGTGCCAGCAGCGTAGGATCCCAACTCTACGGGGTCTTCGAGCAGTACTTC.

The rearrangement links TRBV9 to TRBJ2-5; 10 bases agree with TRBD2. The CDR3 consists of 16 residues. Per the germline V gene, CDR1 is SGDLS and CDR2 is YYNGEE. With V trimmed by 3 bases and J by 2 bases, 7 bases remained unmatched. The CDR3 DNA sequence: TGTGCCAGCAGCGGAGGAACGACTAGCGGGCAAGAGACCCAGTACTTC. Its protein is CASSGGTTSGQETQYF. The complete variable domain, with remaining parts taken from reference TRBV9 and TRBJ2-5, reads DSGVTQTPKHLITATGQRVTLRCSPRSGDLSVYWYQQSLDQGLQFLIQYYNGEERAKGNILERFSAQQFPDLHSELNLSSLELGDSALYFCASSGGTTSGQETQYFGPGTRLLVL.

CDR3 protein: CASSLGPMSYEQYV. CDR3 DNA: TGTGCCAGCAGCTTAGGACCAATGTCCTACGAGCAGTACGTC. The chain uses TRBV7-2 and TRBJ2-7, with D hard to call. The CDR3 is 14 residues long. The germline V gene has CDR1 SGHTA and CDR2 FQGNSA. The germline V and J ends were trimmed by 1 base and 1 base, with 8 bases remaining between them.

The chain couples TRBV12-3 or TRBV12-4 to TRBJ1-2; D ambiguous. This CDR3 has 13 residues. V lost 8 bases to trimming and J lost 5 bases, with 15 bases between them. This CDR3 reads CASSIQPSYGYTF. The CDR3 DNA is TGTGCCAGCTCAATACAGCCTAGTTATGGCTACACCTTC.

This clonotype was found a few times. The genes are TRBV7-9 and TRBJ2-3; D remains ambiguous. The CDR3 consists of 15 residues. Germline V lookup: CDR1 SEHNR, CDR2 FQNEAQ (reference sequence). V was pared by 5 bases and J by 0 bases, with 12 bases between. The CDR3 bases are TGTGCCAGCAGCGAGTTCCATCCTAGCACAGATACGCAGTATTTT. It encodes CASSEFHPSTDTQYF.

The chain carries TRBV28 and TRBJ2-7; D not resolved. The V end was cut by 3 bases, the J end by 7 bases, with 16 bases between. The CDR3 contains 14 residues. The V gene's germline CDR1 is MDHEN and CDR2 SYDVKM. The CDR3 loop reads CASSFTPAGREQYF. The CDR3 region has the DNA TGTGCCAGCAGTTTTACGCCGGCCGGGCGGGAGCAGTACTTC. The full variable domain, in which reference TRBV28 and TRBJ2-7 provide the parts outside the CDR3, is DVKVTQSSRYLVKRTGEKVFLECVQDMDHENMFWYRQDPGLGLRLIYFSYDVKMKEKGDIPEGYSVSREKKERFSLILESASTNQTSMYLCASSFTPAGREQYFGPGTRLTVT.

The V gene is TRBV7-8, the J gene TRBJ2-5, with D perhaps assigned TRBD1 or TRBD2 (5 bases each). This CDR3 is built from 16 residues. V was shortened by 11 bases and J by 4 bases, with 26 bases between the two germline ends. The germline V gene encodes CDR1 SGHVS and CDR2 FQNEAQ. The CDR3 is CASGPRQGRSRETQYF. The CDR3 DNA is TGTGCCTCCGGGCCCCGCCAGGGACGCAGTCGAGAGACCCAGTACTTC. Full variable domain (missing parts from reference TRBV7-8 and TRBJ2-5): GAGVSQSPRYKVAKRGQDVALRCDPISGHVSLFWYQQALGQGPEFLTYFQNEAQLDKSGLPSDRFFAERPEGSVSTLKIQRTQQEDSAVYLCASGPRQGRSRETQYFGPGTRLLVL.

The rearrangement joins TRBV6-2 or TRBV6-3 to TRBJ2-1; D is unresolved. This CDR3 is built from 11 residues. The germline CDR1 and CDR2 sequences are MNHEY and SVGEGT. Trimming removed 8 bases at V and 4 bases at J, with 6 bases between. The DNA of the CDR3 is TGTGCCAGCGAAGTTTACAATGAGCAGTTCTTC. Protein: CASEVYNEQFF.

The rearrangement uses TRBV7-6 and TRBJ2-4; D gene ambiguous. The V gene's germline CDR1 is SGHVS and CDR2 FNYEAQ. V lost 10 bases to trimming and J lost 0 bases, with 13 bases between them. The CDR3 has 14 residues. The CDR3 is CANDELLAKNIQYF. In nucleotides, the CDR3 is TGTGCCAATGATGAACTACTAGCCAAAAACATTCAGTACTTC. The variable domain in full, completed from reference TRBV7-6 and TRBJ2-4, reads GAGVSQSPRYKVTKRGQDVALRCDPISGHVSLYWYRQALGQGPEFLTYFNYEAQQDKSGLPNDRFSAERPEGSISTLTIQRTEQRDSAMYRCANDELLAKNIQYFGAGTRLSVL.

The V and J genes are TRBV25-1 and TRBJ2-6, with 9 bases matching TRBD1. The CDR3 is made up of 16 amino acids. In germline, CDR1 is MGHDK, CDR2 SYGVNS. In nucleotides, the CDR3 is TGTGCATCATCGGGGACAGGGACCTCTGGGGCCAACGTCCTGACTTTC. This codes for CASSGTGTSGANVLTF.

The chain recombines TRBV5-4 with TRBJ2-1; 11 bases fit TRBD2. After removal of 5 bases from V and 4 bases from J, the junction contained 5 bases not matched to a gene. Germline V gene data show CDR1 as SGHNT and CDR2 as YYREEE (reference sequence). This CDR3 is 15 amino acids long. For the CDR3, the DNA is TGTGCCAGCAGTCACCGACTAGCGGGGTACAATGAGCAGTTCTTC. Encoded protein: CASSHRLAGYNEQFF.